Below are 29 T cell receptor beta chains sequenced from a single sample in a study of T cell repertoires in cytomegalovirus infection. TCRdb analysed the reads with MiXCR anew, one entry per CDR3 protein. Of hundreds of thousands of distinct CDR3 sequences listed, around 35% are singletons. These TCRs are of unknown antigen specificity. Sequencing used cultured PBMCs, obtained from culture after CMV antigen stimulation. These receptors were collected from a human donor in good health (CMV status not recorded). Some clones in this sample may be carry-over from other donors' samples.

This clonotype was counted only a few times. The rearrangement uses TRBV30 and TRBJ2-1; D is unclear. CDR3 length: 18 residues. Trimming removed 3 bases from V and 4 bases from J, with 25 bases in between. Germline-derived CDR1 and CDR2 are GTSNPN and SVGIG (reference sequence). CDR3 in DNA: TGTGCCTGGAGCCCCCACGTGTTGGCTTCGATCAATTACAATGAGCAGTTCTTC. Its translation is CAWSPHVLASINYNEQFF.

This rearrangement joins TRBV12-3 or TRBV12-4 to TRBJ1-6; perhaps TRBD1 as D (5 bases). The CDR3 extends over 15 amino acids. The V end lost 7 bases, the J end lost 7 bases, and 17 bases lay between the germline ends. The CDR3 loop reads CASTTAGTKNSPLHF. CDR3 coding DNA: TGTGCCAGCACCACTGCCGGGACGAAGAATTCACCCCTCCACTTT.

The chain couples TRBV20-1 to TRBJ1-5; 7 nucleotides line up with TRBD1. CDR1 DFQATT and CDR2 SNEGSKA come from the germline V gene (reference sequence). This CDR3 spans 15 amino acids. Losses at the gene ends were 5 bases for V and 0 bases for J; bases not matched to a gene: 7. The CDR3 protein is CSAGRQGHSNQPQHF. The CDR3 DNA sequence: TGCAGTGCTGGAAGACAGGGACATAGCAATCAGCCCCAGCATTTT.

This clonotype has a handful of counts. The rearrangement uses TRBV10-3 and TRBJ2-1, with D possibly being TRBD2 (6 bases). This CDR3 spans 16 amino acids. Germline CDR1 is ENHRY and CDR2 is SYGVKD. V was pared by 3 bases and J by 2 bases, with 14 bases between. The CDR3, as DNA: TGTGCCATCAGTGATAGTCGGGAGAGAGCCTACAATGAGCAGTTCTTC. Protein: CAISDSRERAYNEQFF.

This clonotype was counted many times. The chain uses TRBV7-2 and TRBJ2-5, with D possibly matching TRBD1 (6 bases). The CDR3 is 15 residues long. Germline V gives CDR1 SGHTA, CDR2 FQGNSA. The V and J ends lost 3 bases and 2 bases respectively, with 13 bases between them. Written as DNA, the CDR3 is TGTGCCAGCAGCTTTCAGGGGTTCGATCAAGAGACCCAGTACTTC. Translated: CASSFQGFDQETQYF.

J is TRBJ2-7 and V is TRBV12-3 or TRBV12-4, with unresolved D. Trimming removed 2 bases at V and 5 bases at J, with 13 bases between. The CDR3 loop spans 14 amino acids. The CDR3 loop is CASSLPVLSDEQYF. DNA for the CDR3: TGTGCCAGCAGTTTACCAGTGCTCTCGGACGAGCAGTACTTC.

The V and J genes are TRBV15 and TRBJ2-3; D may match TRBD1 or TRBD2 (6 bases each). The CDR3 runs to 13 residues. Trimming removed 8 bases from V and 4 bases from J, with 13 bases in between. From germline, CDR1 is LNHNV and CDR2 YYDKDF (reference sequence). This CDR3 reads CATRGQGPDTQYF. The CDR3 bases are TGTGCCACCCGGGGGCAGGGCCCAGATACGCAGTATTTT. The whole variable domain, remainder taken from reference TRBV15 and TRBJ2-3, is DAMVIQNPRYQVTQFGKPVTLSCSQTLNHNVMYWYQQKSSQAPKLLFHYYDKDFNNEADTPDNFQSRRPNTSFCFLDIRSPGLGDTAMYLCATRGQGPDTQYFGPGTRLTVL.

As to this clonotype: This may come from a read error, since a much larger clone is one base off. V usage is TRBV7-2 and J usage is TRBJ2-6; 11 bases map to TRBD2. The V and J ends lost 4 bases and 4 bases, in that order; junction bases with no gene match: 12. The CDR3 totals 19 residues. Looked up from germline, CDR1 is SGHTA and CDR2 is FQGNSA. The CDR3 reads CASSSRTSGLRGGANVLTF. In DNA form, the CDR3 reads TGTGCCAGCAGCTCCAGGACTAGCGGGCTCCGCGGCGGGGCCAACGTCCTGACTTTC.

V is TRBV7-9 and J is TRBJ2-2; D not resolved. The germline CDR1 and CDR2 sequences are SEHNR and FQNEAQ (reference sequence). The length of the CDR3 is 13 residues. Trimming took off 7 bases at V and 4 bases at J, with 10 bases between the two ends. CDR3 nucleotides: TGTGCCAGCATAGAATCGGGCACCGGGGAGCTGTTTTTT. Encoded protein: CASIESGTGELFF.

CDR3 loop: CASSEQTLTWVTNYGYTF. The DNA for the CDR3 is TGTGCCAGCAGTGAACAGACCCTCACGTGGGTGACTAACTATGGCTACACCTTC. The V and J genes are TRBV2 and TRBJ1-2; D uncertain. This CDR3 contains 18 residues. Between the trimmed V and J ends, which lost 2 bases and 0 bases, there was a span of 19 bases. The germline CDR1 and CDR2 sequences are SNHLY and FYNNEI.

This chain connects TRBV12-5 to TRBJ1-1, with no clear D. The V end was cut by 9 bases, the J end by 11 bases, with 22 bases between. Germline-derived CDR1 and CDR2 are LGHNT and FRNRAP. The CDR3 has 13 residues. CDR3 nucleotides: TGTGCTAGCTCCAAATCCCCTCCCGAACCCGCTTTCTTT. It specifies CASSKSPPEPAFF.

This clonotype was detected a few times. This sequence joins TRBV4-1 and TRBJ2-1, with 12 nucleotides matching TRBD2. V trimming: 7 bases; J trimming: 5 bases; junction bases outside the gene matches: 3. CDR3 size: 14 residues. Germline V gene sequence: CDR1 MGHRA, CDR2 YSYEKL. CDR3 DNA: TGCGCCAGCACACTAGCGGGGGGAAACAATGAGCAGTTCTTC. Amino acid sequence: CASTLAGGNNEQFF.

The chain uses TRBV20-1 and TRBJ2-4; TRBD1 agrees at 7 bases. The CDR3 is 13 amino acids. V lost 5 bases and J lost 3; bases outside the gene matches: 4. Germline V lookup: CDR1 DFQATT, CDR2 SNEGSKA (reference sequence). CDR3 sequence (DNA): TGCAGTGCTTTAGGGACAGTCAAAAACATTCAGTACTTC. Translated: CSALGTVKNIQYF.

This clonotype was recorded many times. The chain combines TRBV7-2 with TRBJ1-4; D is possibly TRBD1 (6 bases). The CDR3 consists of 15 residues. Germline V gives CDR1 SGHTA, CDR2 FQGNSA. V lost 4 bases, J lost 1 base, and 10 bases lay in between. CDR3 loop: CASSSSGVTNEKLFF. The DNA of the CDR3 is TGTGCCAGCAGCTCCTCAGGGGTAACTAATGAAAAACTGTTTTTT.

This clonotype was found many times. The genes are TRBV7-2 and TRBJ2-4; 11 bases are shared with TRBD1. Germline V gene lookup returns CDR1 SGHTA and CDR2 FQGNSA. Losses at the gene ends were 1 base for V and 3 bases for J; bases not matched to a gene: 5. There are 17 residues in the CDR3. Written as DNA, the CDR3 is TGTGCCAGCAGCTTAGTCGGGGGGACAGGGGGCAAAAACATTCAGTACTTC. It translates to CASSLVGGTGGKNIQYF.

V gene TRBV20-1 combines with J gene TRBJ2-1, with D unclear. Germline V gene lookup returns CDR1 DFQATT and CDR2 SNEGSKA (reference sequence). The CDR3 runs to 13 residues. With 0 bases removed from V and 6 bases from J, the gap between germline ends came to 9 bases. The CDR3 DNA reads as TGCAGTGCTAGAGATCTGCCGACCAATGAGCAGTTCTTC. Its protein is CSARDLPTNEQFF.

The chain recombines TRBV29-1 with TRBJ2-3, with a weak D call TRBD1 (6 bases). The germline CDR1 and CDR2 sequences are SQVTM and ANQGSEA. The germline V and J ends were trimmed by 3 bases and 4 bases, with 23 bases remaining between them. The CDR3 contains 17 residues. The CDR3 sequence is CSVDGLTGPEGADTQYF. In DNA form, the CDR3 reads TGCAGCGTTGATGGATTGACAGGACCCGAGGGAGCAGATACGCAGTATTTT.

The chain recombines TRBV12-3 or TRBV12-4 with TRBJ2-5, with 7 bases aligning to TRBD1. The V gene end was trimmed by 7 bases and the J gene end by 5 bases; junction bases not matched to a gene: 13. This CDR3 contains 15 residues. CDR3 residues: CASNDRGGGSETQYF. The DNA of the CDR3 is TGTGCCAGCAATGATCGAGGGGGCGGGTCGGAGACCCAGTACTTC.

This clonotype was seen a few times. The CDR3 is CASSAIYYGTTDTQYF. The CDR3 DNA follows: TGTGCCAGCAGCGCCATCTACTACGGGACCACAGATACGCAGTATTTT. The chain recombines TRBV7-9 with TRBJ2-3, with D possibly being TRBD1 or TRBD2 (5 bases each). Trimming removed 5 bases from V and 2 bases from J, with 17 bases in between. Germline V lookup: CDR1 SEHNR, CDR2 FQNEAQ (reference sequence). The CDR3 covers 16 residues.

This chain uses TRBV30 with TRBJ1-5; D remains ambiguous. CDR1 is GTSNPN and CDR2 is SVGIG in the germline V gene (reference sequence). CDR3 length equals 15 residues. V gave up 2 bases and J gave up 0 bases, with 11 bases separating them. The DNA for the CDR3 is TGTGCCTGGAGTAAAGAGAAGATTAGCAATCAGCCCCAGCATTTT. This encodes CAWSKEKISNQPQHF.

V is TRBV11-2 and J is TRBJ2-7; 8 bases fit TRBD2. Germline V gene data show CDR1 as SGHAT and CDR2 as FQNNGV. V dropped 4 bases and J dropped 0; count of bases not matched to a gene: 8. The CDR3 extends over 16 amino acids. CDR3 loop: CASSSSSGLASYEQYF. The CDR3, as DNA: TGTGCCAGCAGCTCCTCTTCCGGACTAGCCTCCTACGAGCAGTACTTC.

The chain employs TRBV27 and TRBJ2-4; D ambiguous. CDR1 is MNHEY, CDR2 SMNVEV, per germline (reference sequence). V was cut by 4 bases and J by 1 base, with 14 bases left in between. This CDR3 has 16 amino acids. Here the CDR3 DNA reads TGTGCCAGCAGTTACAAGGGCCCACCTGCCAAAAACATTCAGTACTTC. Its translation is CASSYKGPPAKNIQYF.

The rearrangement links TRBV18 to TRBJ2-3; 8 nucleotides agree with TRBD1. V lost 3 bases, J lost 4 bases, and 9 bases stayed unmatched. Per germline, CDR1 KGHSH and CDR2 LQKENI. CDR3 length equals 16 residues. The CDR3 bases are TGTGCCAGCTCACCGATTGGACAGGGAGGCGCAGATACGCAGTATTTT. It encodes CASSPIGQGGADTQYF.

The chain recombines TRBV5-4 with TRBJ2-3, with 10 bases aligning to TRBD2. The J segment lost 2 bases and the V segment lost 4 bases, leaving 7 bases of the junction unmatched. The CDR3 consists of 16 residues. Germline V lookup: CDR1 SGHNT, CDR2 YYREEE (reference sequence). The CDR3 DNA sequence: TGTGCCAGCAGCGACCCCACTAGCGGGACCACAGATACGCAGTATTTT. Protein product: CASSDPTSGTTDTQYF.

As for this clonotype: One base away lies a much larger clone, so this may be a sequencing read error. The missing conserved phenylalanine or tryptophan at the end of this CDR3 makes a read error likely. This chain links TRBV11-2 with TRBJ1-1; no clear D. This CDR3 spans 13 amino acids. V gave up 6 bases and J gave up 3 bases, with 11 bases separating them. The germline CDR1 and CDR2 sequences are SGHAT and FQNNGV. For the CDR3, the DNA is TGTGCCAGCAGTTTACAGCGATACACTGAAGCTTTCATT. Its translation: CASSLQRYTEAFI.

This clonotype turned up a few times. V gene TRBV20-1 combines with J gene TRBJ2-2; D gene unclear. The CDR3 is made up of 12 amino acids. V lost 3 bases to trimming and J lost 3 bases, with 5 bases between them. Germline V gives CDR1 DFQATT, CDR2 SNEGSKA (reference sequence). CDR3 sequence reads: CSASQDTGELFF. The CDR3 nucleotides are TGCAGTGCTAGTCAAGACACCGGGGAGCTGTTTTTT.

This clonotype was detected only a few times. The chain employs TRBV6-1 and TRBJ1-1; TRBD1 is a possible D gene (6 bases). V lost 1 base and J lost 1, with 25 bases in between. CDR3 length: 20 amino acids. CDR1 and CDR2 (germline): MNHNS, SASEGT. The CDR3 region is CASSEEARGWLGGPNTEAFF. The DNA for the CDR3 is TGTGCCAGCAGTGAAGAGGCCCGCGGTTGGTTAGGGGGGCCGAACACTGAAGCTTTCTTT.

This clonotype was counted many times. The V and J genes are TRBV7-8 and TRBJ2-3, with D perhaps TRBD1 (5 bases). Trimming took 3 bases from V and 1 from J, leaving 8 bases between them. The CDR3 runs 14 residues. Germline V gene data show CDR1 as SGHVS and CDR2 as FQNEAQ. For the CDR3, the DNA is TGTGCCAGCAGCTTTTGGGGCGGCACAGATACGCAGTATTTT. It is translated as CASSFWGGTDTQYF.

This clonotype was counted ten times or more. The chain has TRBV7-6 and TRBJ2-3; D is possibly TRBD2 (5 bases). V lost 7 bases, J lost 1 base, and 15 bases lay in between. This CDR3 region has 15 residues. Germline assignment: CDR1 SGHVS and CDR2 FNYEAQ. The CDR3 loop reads CASTTGGWGTDTQYF. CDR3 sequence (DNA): TGTGCCAGCACCACCGGCGGGTGGGGCACAGATACGCAGTATTTT.